A single sample gave rise to the 13 T cell receptor beta chains below, sequenced in a study of blood T cells in healthy people across ages. The use of a sample-barcoded 5' primer and a J-beta primer mix characterized a second PCR of about 6 to 11 cycles. One entry per CDR3 protein, called by TCRdb with MiXCR from the 5' RACE reads. There are about 1.1 million distinct CDR3 sequences in the sample; about two fifths occur only once, and around 13% lies in the top ten. The sample was blood. The receptors shown here come from a man aged 18-30 years in good health.

This sequence joins TRBV7-9 and TRBJ2-1; D uncertain. Germline loops: CDR1 SEHNR, CDR2 FQNEAQ (reference sequence). Trimming pared 4 bases from V and 6 bases from J, leaving 10 bases between. The CDR3 consists of 13 residues. This CDR3 reads CASSSESRNEQFF. DNA for the CDR3: TGTGCCAGCAGCTCAGAGTCCCGCAATGAGCAGTTCTTC.

This rearrangement joins TRBV2 to TRBJ1-2; the D gene is possibly TRBD1 (5 bases). CDR1 and CDR2 from the germline V gene are SNHLY and FYNNEI. V was trimmed by 6 bases and J by 4 bases, leaving 15 bases between them. The CDR3 totals 14 residues. The CDR3 here is CASRARDGVYGYTF. CDR3 bases: TGTGCCAGCAGAGCCCGGGACGGTGTCTATGGCTACACCTTC. Together with reference TRBV2 and TRBJ1-2, the CDR3 gives the full variable domain: EPEVTQTPSHQVTQMGQEVILRCVPISNHLYFYWYRQILGQKVEFLVSFYNNEISEKSEIFDDQFSVERPDGSNFTLKIRSTKLEDSAMYFCASRARDGVYGYTFGSGTRLTVV.

As to this clonotype: A read error may produce the germline difference seen at one junction end. The chain combines TRBV12-3 or TRBV12-4 with TRBJ1-3, with D uncertain. CDR3 size: 16 residues. The CDR3 loop reads CASSLTDEYSGSTIYF. The CDR3, as DNA: TGTGCCAGCAGTTTAACAGACGAATACTCTGGAAGCACCATATATTTT.

In this sample, this clonotype turned up once. The rearrangement joins TRBV7-9 to TRBJ1-1; 10 bases line up with TRBD1. Germline trimming cut 5 bases from V and 3 bases from J; bases unmatched to any gene: 6. Germline CDR1 SEHNR, CDR2 FQNEAQ (reference sequence). The CDR3 has 15 amino acids. The CDR3, as DNA: TGTGCCAGCAGCCTTTCGGGACAGGGGTACACTGAAGCTTTCTTT. This encodes CASSLSGQGYTEAFF.

This chain uses TRBV18 with TRBJ2-1, with 10 positions matching TRBD1. The J segment lost 15 bases and the V segment lost 2 bases, leaving 10 bases of the junction unmatched. The CDR3 has 14 residues. The V gene's germline CDR1 is KGHSH and CDR2 LQKENI. CDR3 DNA sequence: TGTGCCAGCTCACCAGAGGGGGACAGGGGTAATTCGTTCTTC. Translating gives CASSPEGDRGNSFF. Complete variable domain (other parts from reference TRBV18 and TRBJ2-1): NAGVMQNPRHLVRRRGQEARLRCSPMKGHSHVYWYRQLPEEGLKFMVYLQKENIIDESGMPKERFSAEFPKEGPSILRIQQVVRGDSAAYFCASSPEGDRGNSFFGPGTRLTVL.

The chain couples TRBV29-1 to TRBJ1-1; the D gene is possibly TRBD1 (6 bases). Germline V gene sequence: CDR1 SQVTM, CDR2 ANQGSEA. The CDR3 length is 13 residues. The V end was cut by 7 bases, the J end by 4 bases, with 16 bases between. CDR3 in DNA: TGCAGCGGTCAAACAGGGCCTGGCACTGAAGCTTTCTTT. Its protein product is CSGQTGPGTEAFF.

This clonotype has a handful of counts. The chain carries TRBV9 and TRBJ1-2; D is uncertain. CDR1 is SGDLS, CDR2 YYNGEE, per germline. The CDR3 is 13 residues long. Deletions cut 1 base from V and 5 bases from J, with 9 bases between. The CDR3 nucleotides are TGTGCCAGCAGCGTACCCGGCCAGTATGGCTACACCTTC. As protein: CASSVPGQYGYTF. The entire variable domain, with the rest obtained from reference TRBV9 and TRBJ1-2, is as follows: DSGVTQTPKHLITATGQRVTLRCSPRSGDLSVYWYQQSLDQGLQFLIQYYNGEERAKGNILERFSAQQFPDLHSELNLSSLELGDSALYFCASSVPGQYGYTFGSGTRLTVV.

On this clonotype: The missing conserved phenylalanine or tryptophan at the end of this CDR3 makes a read error likely. This chain links TRBV7-8 with TRBJ1-2; the D gene is possibly TRBD1 (5 bases). The germline CDR1 and CDR2 sequences are SGHVS and FQNEAQ. The CDR3 has 15 residues. V lost 3 bases and J lost 0, with 11 bases in between. The CDR3 coding sequence is TGTGCCAGCAGCTTTAAGCAGGGAGCTAACTATGGCTACACCATC. Amino acid sequence: CASSFKQGANYGYTI.

This clonotype was found a few times. The chain is built from TRBV5-1 and TRBJ1-1, with a tentative D call TRBD1 (5 bases). The CDR3 spans 17 residues. Germline V lookup: CDR1 SGHRS, CDR2 YFSETQ. The V end lost 0 bases, the J end lost 0 bases, and 15 bases lay between the germline ends. Written as DNA, the CDR3 is TGCGCCAGCAGCTTGGGGCGGCAGGGTGGGATGAACACTGAAGCTTTCTTT. Its protein is CASSLGRQGGMNTEAFF. Together with reference TRBV5-1 and TRBJ1-1, the CDR3 gives the full variable domain: KAGVTQTPRYLIKTRGQQVTLSCSPISGHRSVSWYQQTPGQGLQFLFEYFSETQRNKGNFPGRFSGRQFSNSRSEMNVSTLELGDSALYLCASSLGRQGGMNTEAFFGQGTRLTVV.

The chain employs TRBV3-1 and TRBJ2-3; tentative D call: TRBD1 (6 bases). V lost 4 bases and J 2 bases, leaving 16 bases between the germline ends. The CDR3 is 16 residues long. Germline V gene data show CDR1 as LGHDT and CDR2 as YNNKEL (reference sequence). The chain's CDR3 is CASSPIRDITTDTQYF. The CDR3 bases are TGTGCCAGCAGCCCCATCAGGGACATCACCACAGATACGCAGTATTTT.

This clonotype was seen a few times. This chain joins TRBV12-3 or TRBV12-4 and TRBJ1-4; 7 bases match TRBD1. This CDR3 has 15 amino acids. With V trimmed by 4 bases and J by 5 bases, 7 bases remained unmatched. This CDR3 is CASSSPDRSNEKLFF. Written as DNA, the CDR3 is TGTGCCAGCAGTTCCCCGGACAGGTCGAATGAAAAACTGTTTTTT.

CDR3 protein: CASRWDGYNEQFF. The CDR3, as DNA: TGTGCCAGCAGGTGGGACGGTTACAATGAGCAGTTCTTC. The rearrangement uses TRBV27 and TRBJ2-1, with D perhaps being TRBD1 or TRBD2 (5 bases each). This CDR3 has 13 residues. The V end lost 6 bases, the J end lost 4 bases, and 10 bases lay between the germline ends. Germline CDR1 and CDR2: MNHEY and SMNVEV (reference sequence).

The chain couples TRBV20-1 to TRBJ2-7, with D unresolved. Trimming cost V 5 bases and J 0 bases, with 2 bases left between them. CDR1 and CDR2 (germline): DFQATT, SNEGSKA (reference sequence). This CDR3 contains 10 residues. The CDR3 reads CSAASYEQYF. Here the CDR3 DNA reads TGCAGTGCTGCCTCCTACGAGCAGTACTTC.